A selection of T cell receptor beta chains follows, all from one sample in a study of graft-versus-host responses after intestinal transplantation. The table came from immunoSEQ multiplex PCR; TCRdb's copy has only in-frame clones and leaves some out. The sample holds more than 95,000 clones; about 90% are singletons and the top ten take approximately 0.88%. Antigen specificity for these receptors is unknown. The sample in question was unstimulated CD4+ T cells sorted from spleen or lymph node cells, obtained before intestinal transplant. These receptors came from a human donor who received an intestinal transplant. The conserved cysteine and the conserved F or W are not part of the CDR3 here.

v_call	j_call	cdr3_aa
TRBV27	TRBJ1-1	ATNTYRGRRYTEAF
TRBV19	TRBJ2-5	ASSIGQQETQY
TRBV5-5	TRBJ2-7	ASSKPGRASYEQY
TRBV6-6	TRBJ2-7	ASSYGGLASYEQY
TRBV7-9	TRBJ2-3	ASSLVADTQY
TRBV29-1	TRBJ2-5	SVVKGGEETQY
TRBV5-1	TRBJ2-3	ASSLERGGTDTQY
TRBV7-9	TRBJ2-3	ASSLSDTQY
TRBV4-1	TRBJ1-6	ASSRDRDNSPLH
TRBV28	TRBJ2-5	ASSLRGARGTQY
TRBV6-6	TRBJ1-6	ASSSDGQNYNSPLH
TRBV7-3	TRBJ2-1	ASSLDRGSYNEQF
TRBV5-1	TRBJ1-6	ASSLGTDSYNSPLH
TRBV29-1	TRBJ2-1	SVSRGAIEQF
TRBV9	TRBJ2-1	ASSVERAPPYNEQF
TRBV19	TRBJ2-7	ASRDLSGRNEQY
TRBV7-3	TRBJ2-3	ASSLTGQGRDTQY
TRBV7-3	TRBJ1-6	ASSRGQGNSPLH
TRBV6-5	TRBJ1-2	ASSYSGGTKSYT
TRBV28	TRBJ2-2	ASTLAGQGSGELF
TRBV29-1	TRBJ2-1	SVAKTPFNEQF
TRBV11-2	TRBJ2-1	ASSLAAGGSYNEQF
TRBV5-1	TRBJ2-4	ASSLGDALAGRNIQY
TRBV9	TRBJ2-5	ASIGLAPEQETQY
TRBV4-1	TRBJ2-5	ASSHGGGGRETQY
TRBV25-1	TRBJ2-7	ASSERGGWYEQY
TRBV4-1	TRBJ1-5	ASSQGAGTKTRNQPQH
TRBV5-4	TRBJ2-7	ASSTDSLSSYEQY
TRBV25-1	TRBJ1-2	ASSESVLNYGYT
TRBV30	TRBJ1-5	AWSVRQGSQPQH
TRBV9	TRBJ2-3	ASSVGGTGINPKTQY
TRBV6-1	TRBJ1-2	ASSEAWGQGFSYGYT
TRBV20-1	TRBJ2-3	SAREDLRGY